These 20 T cell receptor beta chains were all obtained from the same sample, sequenced in a study of radiation and T cells in renal cell carcinoma. Clones were read by immunoSEQ multiplex PCR, and TCRdb kept only the in-frame ones, dropping some. The data hold fewer than 200,000 clones, with 88% observed a single time. Noted time point: blood 4 weeks post-SBRT, at nephrectomy. Treatment specified: 15 Gy SBRT to primary tumor, nephrectomy 4 weeks later. Sequencing was performed on blood, taken from a patient whose treatment included radiotherapy and nephrectomy. These receptor sequences come from a woman in her 50s with renal cell carcinoma.

The CDR3 region is CAISDLAGGPTYEQYF. In nucleotides, the CDR3 is TGTGCCATCAGTGACCTCGCGGGGGGCCCGACCTACGAGCAGTACTTC. The chain has TRBV10-3 and TRBJ2-7, with 8 bases that match TRBD2. The germline V gene has CDR1 ENHRY and CDR2 SYGVKD. The CDR3 covers 16 residues. The J segment lost 2 bases and the V segment lost 3 bases, leaving 9 bases of the junction unmatched.

The rearrangement uses TRBV5-1 and TRBJ2-3; 7 bases align to TRBD2. This CDR3 contains 15 residues. V shed 5 bases, J shed 0 bases, and the junction held 6 bases outside the gene matches. Germline assignment: CDR1 SGHRS and CDR2 YFSETQ. The DNA of the CDR3 is TGCGCCAGCAGGGCGGGAGCGGGGAGCACAGATACGCAGTATTTT. Translation gives CASRAGAGSTDTQYF.

The count of this clone is one. This chain connects TRBV19 to TRBJ2-3; D may be TRBD2 (6 bases). Per germline, CDR1 LNHDA and CDR2 SQIVND (reference sequence). The length of the CDR3 is 14 residues. V was clipped by 1 base and J by 4 bases, with 9 bases between them. The CDR3 spells CASSIAGDSDTQYF. In DNA, the CDR3 is TGTGCCAGTAGTATAGCGGGGGACTCAGATACGCAGTATTTT.

V usage is TRBV19 and J usage is TRBJ1-2; D unresolved. With 6 bases removed from V and 3 bases from J, the gap between germline ends came to 14 bases. The germline V gene encodes CDR1 LNHDA and CDR2 SQIVND (reference sequence). The CDR3 has 14 amino acids. The CDR3 nucleotides are TGTGCCAGTAGGGAGTCACCTAGGGACTATGGCTACACCTTC. Protein product: CASRESPRDYGYTF. Combining the CDR3 with reference TRBV19 and TRBJ1-2 gives the whole variable domain DGGITQSPKYLFRKEGQNVTLSCEQNLNHDAMYWYRQDPGQGLRLIYYSQIVNDFQKGDIAEGYSVSREKKESFPLTVTSAQKNPTAFYLCASRESPRDYGYTFGSGTRLTVV.

J is TRBJ2-7 and V is TRBV10-2; the D gene is possibly TRBD2 (5 bases). CDR3 length equals 15 residues. Trimming left V 3 bases short and J 0 bases short, with 12 bases between. Germline V gene lookup returns CDR1 WSHSY and CDR2 SAAADI. The chain's CDR3 is CASSEFPGSSYEQYF. The CDR3 DNA reads TGCGCCAGCAGTGAATTTCCGGGGAGCTCCTACGAGCAGTACTTC.

The chain links TRBV13 to TRBJ1-6; no definite D call. This CDR3 comprises 15 residues. Germline V gene sequence: CDR1 PRHDT, CDR2 FYEKMQ (reference sequence). Trimming pared 0 bases from V and 9 bases from J, leaving 12 bases between. The CDR3 DNA reads TGTGCCAGCAGCTTAGGAGGAGGGCGGGCTTCACCCCTCCACTTT. Its translation is CASSLGGGRASPLHF.

The J gene is TRBJ1-4, the V gene TRBV2; D gene unclear. Trimming pared 11 bases from V and 4 bases from J, leaving 17 bases between. Germline-derived CDR1 and CDR2 are SNHLY and FYNNEI. The CDR3 sequence is 14 residues long. The CDR3 nucleotides are TGTGCCTCCGATCGGACTTCCTATAATGAAAAACTGTTTTTT. Translated, it gives CASDRTSYNEKLFF. The entire variable domain, with the rest obtained from reference TRBV2 and TRBJ1-4, is as follows: EPEVTQTPSHQVTQMGQEVILRCVPISNHLYFYWYRQILGQKVEFLVSFYNNEISEKSEIFDDQFSVERPDGSNFTLKIRSTKLEDSAMYFCASDRTSYNEKLFFGSGTQLSVL.

The chain combines TRBV7-2 with TRBJ1-5, with D perhaps matching TRBD1 (5 bases). Looked up from germline, CDR1 is SGHTA and CDR2 is FQGNSA. Trimming took 1 base from V and 7 from J, leaving 17 bases between them. The CDR3 has 16 amino acids. The CDR3 bases are TGTGCCAGCAGCTTAGGAGGAGGGGCCTACAAACAGCCCCAGCATTTT. Protein: CASSLGGGAYKQPQHF.

J is TRBJ2-5 and V is TRBV6-5; possible D gene TRBD1, 6 bases. CDR1 and CDR2 (germline): MNHEY, SVGAGI. V was clipped by 4 bases and J by 4 bases, with 16 bases between them. The CDR3 contains 15 residues. The CDR3 sequence: CASSWGTGRVETQYF. The CDR3 coding sequence is TGTGCCAGCAGTTGGGGAACAGGGCGGGTAGAGACCCAGTACTTC.

The V gene is TRBV7-3, the J gene TRBJ2-1; weak D call: TRBD1 (5 bases). The CDR3 consists of 17 residues. With 0 bases removed from V and 6 bases from J, the gap between germline ends came to 18 bases. Germline V CDR1 and CDR2: SGHTA, FQGTGA. CDR3 amino acids: CASSLTREGAKVNEQFF. As DNA, the CDR3 is TGTGCCAGCAGCTTAACCAGGGAAGGGGCTAAGGTCAATGAGCAGTTCTTC.

This CDR3 is CASREDPSSPLHF. CDR3 DNA: TGTGCCAGCAGGGAGGACCCTTCTTCACCCCTCCACTTT. The rearrangement links TRBV6-1 to TRBJ1-6, with D uncertain. Germline CDR1 and CDR2: MNHNS and SASEGT. The CDR3 totals 13 residues. Trimming took 6 bases from V and 9 from J, leaving 12 bases between them.

The sample holds one count of this clone. The chain joins TRBV6-1 to TRBJ1-5; no firm D call. This CDR3 is 13 amino acids long. Germline CDR1 is MNHNS and CDR2 is SASEGT. V was cut by 2 bases and J by 7 bases, with 9 bases left in between. The CDR3 DNA reads as TGTGCCAGCAGTGAATGGTCCGGGCAGCCCCAGCATTTT. This gives the protein CASSEWSGQPQHF.

The rearrangement joins TRBV5-6 to TRBJ2-6, with no clear D. Germline CDR1 reads SGHDT; CDR2 reads YYEEEE. The CDR3 consists of 15 residues. V dropped 2 bases and J dropped 0 bases, with 6 bases sitting between them. This chain's CDR3 is CASSFRTSGANVLTF. The CDR3 region has the DNA TGTGCCAGCAGCTTCAGGACCTCTGGGGCCAACGTCCTGACTTTC.

This chain uses TRBV18 with TRBJ2-5; D might be TRBD1 (5 bases). The length of the CDR3 is 13 residues. Per the germline V gene, CDR1 is KGHSH and CDR2 is LQKENI. Trimming took 3 bases from V and 5 from J, leaving 10 bases between them. The CDR3 DNA reads TGTGCCAGCTCACCGATCAGGGTCGAGACCCAGTACTTC. It specifies CASSPIRVETQYF.

The V and J genes are TRBV6-5 and TRBJ1-5; weak D call: TRBD1 (5 bases). The CDR3 extends over 15 amino acids. In germline, CDR1 is MNHEY, CDR2 SVGAGI. Trimming removed 5 bases at V and 5 bases at J, with 16 bases between. CDR3 sequence: CASSPGTARDQPQHF. In nucleotides, the CDR3 is TGTGCCAGCAGTCCCGGGACCGCACGGGATCAGCCCCAGCATTTT.

The chain is built from TRBV18 and TRBJ1-1, with TRBD1 as a possible D gene (6 bases). Germline CDR1 reads KGHSH; CDR2 reads LQKENI. This CDR3 is 15 amino acids long. Trimming pared 2 bases from V and 1 base from J, leaving 11 bases between. The CDR3 nucleotides are TGTGCCAGCTCACCATCGGACAGCCCGAACACTGAAGCTTTCTTT. It yields the protein CASSPSDSPNTEAFF.

This chain connects TRBV5-1 to TRBJ2-1, with TRBD2 as a possible D gene (6 bases). Germline CDR1 and CDR2: SGHRS and YFSETQ. This CDR3 spans 15 amino acids. V lost 5 bases and J lost 9, with 21 bases in between. The CDR3 sequence is CASSTGTSTGGEQFF. DNA of the CDR3: TGCGCCAGCAGTACCGGGACCTCCACCGGGGGTGAGCAGTTCTTC.

This chain uses TRBV9 with TRBJ2-5; D is uncertain. Germline V gene sequence: CDR1 SGDLS, CDR2 YYNGEE. V lost 0 bases to trimming and J lost 8 bases, with 14 bases between them. This CDR3 comprises 14 residues. The CDR3 is CASSVGPTSDTQYF. CDR3 in DNA: TGTGCCAGCAGCGTAGGGCCGACTTCGGATACCCAGTACTTC.

The chain joins TRBV28 to TRBJ1-5; D might be TRBD1 (6 bases). Trimming left V 4 bases short and J 1 base short, with 11 bases between. This CDR3 is 15 amino acids long. CDR1 is MDHEN, CDR2 SYDVKM, per germline. The CDR3 is CASSSRGGSNQPQHF. CDR3 coding DNA: TGTGCCAGCAGTTCCAGGGGAGGAAGCAATCAGCCCCAGCATTTT.

The chain employs TRBV29-1 and TRBJ1-1; D unclear. The germline gives CDR1 SQVTM, CDR2 ANQGSEA. The CDR3 is 11 amino acids. Trimming stripped 6 bases from V and 3 bases from J, with 8 bases between. The CDR3 DNA follows: TGCAGCGTAGGACGGCACACTGAAGCTTTCTTT. This sequence encodes CSVGRHTEAFF.